This T cell receptor (beta chain) was recorded in a study of post-analysis software for immune sequencing data. Study background: Recorded subtypes: relapsing-remitting, secondary progressive, progressive-relapsing; some patients unannotated.

Worth noting for this clonotype: The antigen remains unidentified.

General observations from the study: Compared with controls, patients had more of about 5 TRBV segments, including TRBV5-6, TRBV5-1 and TRBV20-1.

CDR3 size: 15 residues. Looked up from germline, CDR1 is MNHEY and CDR2 is SMNVEV (reference sequence). The ends lost 0 bases at V and 7 bases at J; junction bases unmatched: 7. Included in the TCR beta cDNA libraries were unique molecular identifiers. There were about 1 to 10 million T cells, and around 500,000 cDNA molecules came from them. MiXCR, run by TCRdb on the PCR reads, gives a single entry per CDR3 protein. The sample lists a few hundred thousand distinct CDR3 sequences; roughly 45% were seen once. The clonotype comes from a girl aged 5-17 years with multiple sclerosis. The sequenced sample was blood. The J gene is TRBJ2-7, the V gene TRBV27; TRBD2 matches at 9 bases. CDR3 region: CASSLSGSGGREQYF. CDR3 coding DNA: TGTGCCAGCAGTTTATCAGGTAGCGGGGGCCGGGAGCAGTACTTC.